The clone carrying this T cell receptor (beta chain) has a handful of counts. Germline assignment: CDR1 MNHEY and CDR2 SVGAGI. The CDR3 spans 16 residues. The V end lost 7 bases, the J end lost 8 bases, and 26 bases lay between the germline ends. These data belong to a study of CDR3 diversity in severe acne. TCRdb itself ran the PCR reads through MiXCR, one entry per CDR3 protein. The table shows more than 85,000 distinct CDR3 sequences, with around 56% occurring only once. The J gene is TRBJ1-2, the V gene TRBV6-5; a weak D match, TRBD1 (6 bases). The material sequenced was blood. This receptor was taken from a male donor with acne. The CDR3 spells CASTAGHHSTVGGYTF. In nucleotides, the CDR3 is TGTGCCAGCACGGCGGGACACCACTCGACCGTGGGAGGCTACACCTTC.